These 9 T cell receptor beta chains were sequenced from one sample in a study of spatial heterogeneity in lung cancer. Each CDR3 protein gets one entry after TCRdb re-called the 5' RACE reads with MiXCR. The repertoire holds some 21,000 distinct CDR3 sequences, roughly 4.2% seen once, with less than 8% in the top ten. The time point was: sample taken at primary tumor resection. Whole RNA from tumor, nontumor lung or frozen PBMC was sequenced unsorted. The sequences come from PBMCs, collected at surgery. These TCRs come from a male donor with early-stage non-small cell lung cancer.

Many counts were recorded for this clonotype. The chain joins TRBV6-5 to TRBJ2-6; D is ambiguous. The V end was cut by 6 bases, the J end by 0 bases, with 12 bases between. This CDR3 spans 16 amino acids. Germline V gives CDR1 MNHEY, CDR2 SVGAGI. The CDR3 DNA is TGTGCCAGCAGCCCCCGGGTTATCTCTGGGGCCAACGTCCTGACTTTC. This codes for CASSPRVISGANVLTF.

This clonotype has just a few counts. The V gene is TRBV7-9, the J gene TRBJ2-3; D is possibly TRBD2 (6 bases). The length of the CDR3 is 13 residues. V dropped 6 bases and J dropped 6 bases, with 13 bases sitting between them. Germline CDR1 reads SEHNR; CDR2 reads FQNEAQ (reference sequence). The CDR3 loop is CASRFGTADTQYF. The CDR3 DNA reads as TGTGCCAGCAGATTCGGGACTGCGGATACGCAGTATTTT.

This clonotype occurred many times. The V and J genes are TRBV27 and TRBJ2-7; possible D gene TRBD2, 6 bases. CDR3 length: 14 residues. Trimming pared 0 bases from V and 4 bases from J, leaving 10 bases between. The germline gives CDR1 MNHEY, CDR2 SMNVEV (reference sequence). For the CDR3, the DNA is TGTGCCAGCAGTTTATCCGGGGGAAGGTACGAGCAGTACTTC. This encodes CASSLSGGRYEQYF.

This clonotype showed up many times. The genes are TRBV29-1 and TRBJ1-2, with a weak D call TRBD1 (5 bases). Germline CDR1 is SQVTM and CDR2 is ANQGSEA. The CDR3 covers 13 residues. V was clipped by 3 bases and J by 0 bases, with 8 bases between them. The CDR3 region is CSVDGASNYGYTF. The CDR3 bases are TGCAGCGTTGATGGGGCCTCTAACTATGGCTACACCTTC. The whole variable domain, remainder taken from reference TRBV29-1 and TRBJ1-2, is SAVISQKPSRDICQRGTSLTIQCQVDSQVTMMFWYRQQPGQSLTLIATANQGSEATYESGFVIDKFPISRPNLTFSTLTVSNMSPEDSSIYLCSVDGASNYGYTFGSGTRLTVV.

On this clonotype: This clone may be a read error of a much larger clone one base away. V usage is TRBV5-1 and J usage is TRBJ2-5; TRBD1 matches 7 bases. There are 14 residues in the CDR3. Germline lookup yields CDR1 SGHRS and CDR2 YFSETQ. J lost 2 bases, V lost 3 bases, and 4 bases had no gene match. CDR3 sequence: CASSSQGQQETQYF. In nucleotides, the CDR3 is TGCGCCAGCAGCTCACAGGGACAGCAAGAGACCCAGTACTTC.

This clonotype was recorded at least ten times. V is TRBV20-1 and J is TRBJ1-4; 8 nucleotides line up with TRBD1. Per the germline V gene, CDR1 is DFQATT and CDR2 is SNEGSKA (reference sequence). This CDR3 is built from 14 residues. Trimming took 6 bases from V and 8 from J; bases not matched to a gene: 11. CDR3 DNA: TGCAGTGCCCCCCGACAGGGGAGGTGGGAAAAACTGTTTTTT. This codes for CSAPRQGRWEKLFF.

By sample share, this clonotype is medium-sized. The CDR3 sequence is CASTTGPSGTDTQYF. The CDR3 DNA reads TGTGCCAGCACCACGGGGCCTAGCGGCACAGATACGCAGTATTTT. The rearrangement joins TRBV11-1 to TRBJ2-3; maybe TRBD2 (6 bases). V gave up 7 bases and J gave up 1 base, with 15 bases separating them. This CDR3 is 15 amino acids long. The germline gives CDR1 SGHAT, CDR2 FQDESV (reference sequence).

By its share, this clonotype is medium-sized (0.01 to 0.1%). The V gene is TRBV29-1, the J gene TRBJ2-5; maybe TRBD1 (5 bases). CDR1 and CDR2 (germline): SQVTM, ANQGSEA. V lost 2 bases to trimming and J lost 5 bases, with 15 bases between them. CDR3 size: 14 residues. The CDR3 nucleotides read TGCAGCGTTGAAAGGGGCCCTACGAGGGAGACCCAGTACTTC. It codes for CSVERGPTRETQYF.

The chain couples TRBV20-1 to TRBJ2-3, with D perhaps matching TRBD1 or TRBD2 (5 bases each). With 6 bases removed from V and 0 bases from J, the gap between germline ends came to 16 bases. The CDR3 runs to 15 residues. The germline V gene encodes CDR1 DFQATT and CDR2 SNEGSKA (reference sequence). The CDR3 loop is CSADRDRLSTDTQYF. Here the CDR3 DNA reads TGCAGTGCAGACCGAGACAGACTAAGCACAGATACGCAGTATTTT.